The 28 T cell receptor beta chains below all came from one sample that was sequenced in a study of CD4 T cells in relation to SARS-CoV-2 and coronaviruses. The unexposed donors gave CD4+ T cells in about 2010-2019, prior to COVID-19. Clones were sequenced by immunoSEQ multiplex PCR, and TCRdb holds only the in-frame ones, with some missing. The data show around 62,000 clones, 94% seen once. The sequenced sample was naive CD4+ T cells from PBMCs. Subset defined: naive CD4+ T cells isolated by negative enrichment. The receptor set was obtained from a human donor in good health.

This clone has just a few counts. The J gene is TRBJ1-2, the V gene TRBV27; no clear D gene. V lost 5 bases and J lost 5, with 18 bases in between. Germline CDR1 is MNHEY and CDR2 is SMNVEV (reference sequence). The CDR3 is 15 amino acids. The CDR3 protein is CASSGEPRTLYGYTF. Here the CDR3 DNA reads TGTGCCAGCAGTGGGGAACCAAGGACGCTATATGGCTACACCTTC.

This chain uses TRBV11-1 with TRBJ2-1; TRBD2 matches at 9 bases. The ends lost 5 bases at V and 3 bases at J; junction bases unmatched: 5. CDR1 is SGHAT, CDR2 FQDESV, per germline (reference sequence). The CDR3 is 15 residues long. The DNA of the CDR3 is TGTGCCAGCAGCCAACGACTAGCGGACTACAATGAGCAGTTCTTC. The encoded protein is CASSQRLADYNEQFF.

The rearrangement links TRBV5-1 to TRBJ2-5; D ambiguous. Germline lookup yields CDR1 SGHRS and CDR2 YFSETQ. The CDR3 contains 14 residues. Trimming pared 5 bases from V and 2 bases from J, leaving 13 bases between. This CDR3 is CASRSLLRQETQYF. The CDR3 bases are TGCGCCAGCAGGAGTTTGTTGCGGCAAGAGACCCAGTACTTC.

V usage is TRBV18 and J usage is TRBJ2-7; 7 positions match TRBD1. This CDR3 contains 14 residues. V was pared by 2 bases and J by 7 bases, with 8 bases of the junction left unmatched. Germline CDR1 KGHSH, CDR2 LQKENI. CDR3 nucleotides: TGTGCCAGCTCACCAACGGGACAGCTTGATGAGCAGTACTTC. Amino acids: CASSPTGQLDEQYF.

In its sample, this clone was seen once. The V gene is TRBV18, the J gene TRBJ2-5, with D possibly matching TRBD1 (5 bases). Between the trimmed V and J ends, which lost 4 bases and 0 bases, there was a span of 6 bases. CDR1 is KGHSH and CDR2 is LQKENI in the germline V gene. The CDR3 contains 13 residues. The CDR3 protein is CASSRRDQETQYF. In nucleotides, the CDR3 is TGTGCCAGCTCACGCAGGGACCAAGAGACCCAGTACTTC. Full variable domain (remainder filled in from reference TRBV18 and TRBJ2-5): NAGVMQNPRHLVRRRGQEARLRCSPMKGHSHVYWYRQLPEEGLKFMVYLQKENIIDESGMPKERFSAEFPKEGPSILRIQQVVRGDSAAYFCASSRRDQETQYFGPGTRLLVL.

This chain's CDR3 is CASSPRGYEQYF. The CDR3 DNA reads as TGTGCCAGCAGCCCACGTGGGTACGAGCAGTACTTC. The chain couples TRBV7-2 to TRBJ2-7; D unresolved. Germline V gene data show CDR1 as SGHTA and CDR2 as FQGNSA. The CDR3 has 12 residues. Trimming left V 5 bases short and J 4 bases short, with 9 bases between.

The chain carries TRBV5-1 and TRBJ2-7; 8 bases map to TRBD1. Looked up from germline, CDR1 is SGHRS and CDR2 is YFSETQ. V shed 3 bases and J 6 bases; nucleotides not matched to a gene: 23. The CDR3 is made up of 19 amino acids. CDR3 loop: CASSSLTGAGTGLRTEQYF. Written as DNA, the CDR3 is TGCGCCAGCAGCTCTCTGACAGGGGCAGGAACGGGACTCCGAACCGAGCAGTACTTC.

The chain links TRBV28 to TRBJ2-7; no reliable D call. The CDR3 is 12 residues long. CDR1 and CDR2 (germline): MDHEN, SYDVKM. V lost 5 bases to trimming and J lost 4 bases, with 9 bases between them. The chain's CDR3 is CASSKLLYEQYF. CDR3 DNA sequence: TGTGCCAGCAGTAAACTCCTTTACGAGCAGTACTTC. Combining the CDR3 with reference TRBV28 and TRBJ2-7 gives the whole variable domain DVKVTQSSRYLVKRTGEKVFLECVQDMDHENMFWYRQDPGLGLRLIYFSYDVKMKEKGDIPEGYSVSREKKERFSLILESASTNQTSMYLCASSKLLYEQYFGPGTRLTVT.

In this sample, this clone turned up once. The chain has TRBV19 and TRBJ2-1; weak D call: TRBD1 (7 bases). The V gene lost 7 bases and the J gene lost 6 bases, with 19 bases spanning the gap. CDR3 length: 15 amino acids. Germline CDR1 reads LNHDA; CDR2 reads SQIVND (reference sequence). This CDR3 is CASTSEGRGVNEQFF. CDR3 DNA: TGTGCCAGTACCTCAGAAGGCAGGGGGGTCAATGAGCAGTTCTTC.

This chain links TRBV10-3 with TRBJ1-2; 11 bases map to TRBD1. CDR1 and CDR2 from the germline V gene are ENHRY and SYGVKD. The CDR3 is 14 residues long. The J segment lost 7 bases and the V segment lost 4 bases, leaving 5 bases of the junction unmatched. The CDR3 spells CAISGDRGFGGYTF. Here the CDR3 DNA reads TGTGCCATCAGTGGGGACAGGGGGTTTGGTGGCTACACCTTC.

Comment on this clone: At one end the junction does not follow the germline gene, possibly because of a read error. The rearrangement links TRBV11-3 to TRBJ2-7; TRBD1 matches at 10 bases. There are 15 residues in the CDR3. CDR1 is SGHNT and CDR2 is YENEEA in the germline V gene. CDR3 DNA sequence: TGTGCCAGCAGTTTAGGACAGGGGGAAACCTACGAGCAGTACTTC. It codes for CASSLGQGETYEQYF.

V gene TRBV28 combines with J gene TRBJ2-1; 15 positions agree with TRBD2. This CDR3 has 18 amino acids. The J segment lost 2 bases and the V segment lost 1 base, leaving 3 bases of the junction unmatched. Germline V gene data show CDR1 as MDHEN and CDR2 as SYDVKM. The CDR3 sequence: CASSLSWTSGRAYNEQFF. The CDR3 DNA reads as TGTGCCAGCAGTTTATCCTGGACTAGCGGGAGGGCCTACAATGAGCAGTTCTTC.

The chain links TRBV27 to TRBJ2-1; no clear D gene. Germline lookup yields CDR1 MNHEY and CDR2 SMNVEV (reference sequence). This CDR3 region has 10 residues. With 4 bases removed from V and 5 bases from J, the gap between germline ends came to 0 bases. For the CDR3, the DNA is TGTGCCAGCAGTTACAATGAGCAGTTCTTC. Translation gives CASSYNEQFF.

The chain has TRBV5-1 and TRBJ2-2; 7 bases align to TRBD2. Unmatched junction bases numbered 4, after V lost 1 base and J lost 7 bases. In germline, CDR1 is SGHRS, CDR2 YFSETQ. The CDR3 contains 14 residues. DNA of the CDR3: TGCGCCAGCAGCTTGTTACTAGCGAGCGGGGAGCTGTTTTTT. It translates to CASSLLLASGELFF.

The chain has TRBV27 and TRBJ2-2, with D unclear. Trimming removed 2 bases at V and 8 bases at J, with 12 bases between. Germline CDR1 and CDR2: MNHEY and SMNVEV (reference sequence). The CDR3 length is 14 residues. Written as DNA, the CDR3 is TGTGCCAGCAGTTTAGTGACTCCGACTGGGGAGCTGTTTTTT. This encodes CASSLVTPTGELFF.

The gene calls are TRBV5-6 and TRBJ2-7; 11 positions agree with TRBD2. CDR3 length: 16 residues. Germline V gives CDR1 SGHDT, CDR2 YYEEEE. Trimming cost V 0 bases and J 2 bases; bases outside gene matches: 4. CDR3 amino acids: CASSLANSGRAYEQYF. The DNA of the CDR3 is TGTGCCAGCAGCTTGGCAAATAGCGGGAGGGCCTACGAGCAGTACTTC.

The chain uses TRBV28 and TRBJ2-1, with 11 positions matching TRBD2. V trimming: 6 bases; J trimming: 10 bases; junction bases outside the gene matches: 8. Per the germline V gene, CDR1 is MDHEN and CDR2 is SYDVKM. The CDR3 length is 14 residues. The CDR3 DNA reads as TGTGCCAGCAGCCCGGGACTAGCGGCAATAGAGCAGTTCTTC. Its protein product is CASSPGLAAIEQFF.

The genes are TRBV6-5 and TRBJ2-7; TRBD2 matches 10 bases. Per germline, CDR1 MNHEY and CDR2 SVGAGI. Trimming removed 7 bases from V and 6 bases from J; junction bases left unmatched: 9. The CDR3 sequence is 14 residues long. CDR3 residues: CASMGAGGPSEQYF. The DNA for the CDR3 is TGTGCCAGCATGGGAGCGGGAGGGCCTTCCGAGCAGTACTTC.

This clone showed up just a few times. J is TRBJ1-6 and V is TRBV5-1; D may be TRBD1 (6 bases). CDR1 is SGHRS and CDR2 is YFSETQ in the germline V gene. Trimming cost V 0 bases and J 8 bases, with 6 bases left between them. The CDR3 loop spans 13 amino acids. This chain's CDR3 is CASSLEGDSPLHF. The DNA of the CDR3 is TGCGCCAGCAGCTTGGAGGGGGATTCACCCCTCCACTTT.

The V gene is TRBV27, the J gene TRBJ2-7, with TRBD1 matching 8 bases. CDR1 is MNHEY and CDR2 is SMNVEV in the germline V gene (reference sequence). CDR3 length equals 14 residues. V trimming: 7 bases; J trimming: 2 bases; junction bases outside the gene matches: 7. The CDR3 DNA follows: TGTGCCAGCAATCCAGGGGGCGCCCCCTACGAGCAGTACTTC. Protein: CASNPGGAPYEQYF.

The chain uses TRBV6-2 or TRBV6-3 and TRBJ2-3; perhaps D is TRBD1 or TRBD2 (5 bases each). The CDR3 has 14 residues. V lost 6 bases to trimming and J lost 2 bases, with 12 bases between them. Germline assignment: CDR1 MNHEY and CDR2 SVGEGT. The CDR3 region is CASSRRDPTDTQYF. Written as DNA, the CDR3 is TGTGCCAGCAGCCGACGGGACCCCACAGATACGCAGTATTTT.

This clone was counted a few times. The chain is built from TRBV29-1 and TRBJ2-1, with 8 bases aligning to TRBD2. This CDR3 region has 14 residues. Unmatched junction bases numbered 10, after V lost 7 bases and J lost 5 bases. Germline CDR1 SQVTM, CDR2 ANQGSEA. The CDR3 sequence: CSGYTSGRNNEQFF. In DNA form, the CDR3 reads TGCAGCGGATACACTAGCGGACGGAACAATGAGCAGTTCTTC.

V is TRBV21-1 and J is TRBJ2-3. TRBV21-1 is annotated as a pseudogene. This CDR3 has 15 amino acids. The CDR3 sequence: CASQLRDPLLNTQYF. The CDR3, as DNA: TGTGCCAGCCAACTACGGGACCCTCTTTTAAATACGCAGTATTTT.

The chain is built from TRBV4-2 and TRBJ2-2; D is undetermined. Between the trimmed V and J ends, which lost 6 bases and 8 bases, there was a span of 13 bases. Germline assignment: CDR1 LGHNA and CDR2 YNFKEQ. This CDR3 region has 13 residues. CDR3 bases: TGTGCCAGCAGTCAGGTCGGTGGGGGGGAGCTGTTTTTT. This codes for CASSQVGGGELFF.

The CDR3 here is CASSPGGTQETQYF. CDR3 nucleotides: TGTGCCAGCTCCCCAGGAGGGACCCAAGAGACCCAGTACTTC. This rearrangement joins TRBV18 to TRBJ2-5, with D maybe TRBD2 (6 bases). V shed 6 bases and J shed 1 base, with 12 bases lying between them. The CDR3 extends over 14 amino acids. The germline gives CDR1 KGHSH, CDR2 LQKENI. Combining the CDR3 with reference TRBV18 and TRBJ2-5 gives the whole variable domain NAGVMQNPRHLVRRRGQEARLRCSPMKGHSHVYWYRQLPEEGLKFMVYLQKENIIDESGMPKERFSAEFPKEGPSILRIQQVVRGDSAAYFCASSPGGTQETQYFGPGTRLLVL.

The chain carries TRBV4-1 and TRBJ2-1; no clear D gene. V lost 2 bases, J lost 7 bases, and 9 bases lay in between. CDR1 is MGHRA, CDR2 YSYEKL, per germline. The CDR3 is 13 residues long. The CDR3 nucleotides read TGCGCCAGCAGCCAACCTATTGTTAATGAGCAGTTCTTC. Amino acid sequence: CASSQPIVNEQFF.

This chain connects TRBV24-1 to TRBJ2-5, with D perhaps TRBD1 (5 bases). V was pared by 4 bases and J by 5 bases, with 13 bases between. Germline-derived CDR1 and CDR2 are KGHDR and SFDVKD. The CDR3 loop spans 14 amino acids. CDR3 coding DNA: TGTGCCACCAGTGACACAGGACACTACGAGACCCAGTACTTC. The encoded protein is CATSDTGHYETQYF.

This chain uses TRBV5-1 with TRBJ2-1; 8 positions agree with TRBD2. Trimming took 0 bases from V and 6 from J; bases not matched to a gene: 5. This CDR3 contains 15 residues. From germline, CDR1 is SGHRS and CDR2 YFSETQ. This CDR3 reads CASSLVAGGSNEQFF. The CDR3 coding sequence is TGCGCCAGCAGCTTGGTTGCGGGAGGCTCCAATGAGCAGTTCTTC.